These 24 T cell receptor beta chains were all obtained from the same sample, sequenced in a study of tumor-infiltrating lymphocytes in primary liver carcinoma. With a constant-region primer, TCR beta cDNA was made from about 0.5 ug of total RNA. Three rounds of nested multiplex PCR with slightly modified ARM-PCR produced TCR beta libraries. A C-beta reverse primer was combined with TRBV1-TRBV30 forward primers in the first two PCR rounds, and each round had roughly 9 cycles. TCRdb analysed the multiplex PCR reads with MiXCR anew, one entry per CDR3 protein. The table shows 50,000 to 60,000 distinct CDR3 sequences, with about 78% occurring only once. Starting material for RNA and DNA co-extraction consisted of roughly 19-31 mg of unsorted bulk tissue. Sequenced input: liver tumor tissue from sampling region 5. The subset is: tumor region T5, tumor centre. These receptors came from a man in his forties with primary liver carcinoma and hepatitis B virus infection.

This clonotype is labeled as medium-sized (0.01 to 0.1%). The chain links TRBV12-3 or TRBV12-4 to TRBJ1-4; D not certain. The V end lost 3 bases, the J end lost 8 bases, and 10 bases lay between the germline ends. CDR3 length equals 13 residues. The CDR3 DNA sequence: TGTGCCAGCAGTTTGTTGGGGAACGAAAAACTGTTTTTT. It specifies CASSLLGNEKLFF.

The chain recombines TRBV9 with TRBJ1-2; 7 nucleotides agree with TRBD1. The CDR3 is 15 amino acids. Germline V gives CDR1 SGDLS, CDR2 YYNGEE. The V and J ends lost 0 bases and 4 bases, in that order; junction bases with no gene match: 6. The CDR3 DNA sequence: TGTGCCAGCAGCGTAGCTTATAGACAGGGCTATGGCTACACCTTC. Translating gives CASSVAYRQGYGYTF. The entire variable domain, with the rest obtained from reference TRBV9 and TRBJ1-2, is as follows: DSGVTQTPKHLITATGQRVTLRCSPRSGDLSVYWYQQSLDQGLQFLIQYYNGEERAKGNILERFSAQQFPDLHSELNLSSLELGDSALYFCASSVAYRQGYGYTFGSGTRLTVV.

This clonotype is medium-sized. V and J are TRBV5-4 and TRBJ1-1; D may be TRBD1 (6 bases). The CDR3 has 14 residues. CDR1 is SGHNT and CDR2 is YYREEE in the germline V gene (reference sequence). Trimming removed 5 bases from V and 7 bases from J, with 18 bases in between. Written as DNA, the CDR3 is TGTGCCAGCAGATCCGGGCAGGGGACTATTGAAGCTTTCTTT. It translates to CASRSGQGTIEAFF.

Worth noting for this clonotype: One end of the junction varies from germline; a read error may be responsible. This chain uses TRBV4-1 with TRBJ2-2; D might be TRBD2 (6 bases). CDR3 length: 13 amino acids. The V gene's germline CDR1 is MGHRA and CDR2 YSYEKL. The CDR3: CARSHAVAGGLFF. CDR3 nucleotide sequence: TGCGCCAGAAGCCACGCCGTAGCCGGGGGGCTGTTTTTT.

Remarks on this clonotype: At one boundary the junction diverges from the germline segment, which might be a read error. CDR3 bases: TGTTCCAGCAGTCATAACAGCGATCAGCCCCAGCATTTC. It encodes CSSSHNSDQPQHF. V gene TRBV12-3 or TRBV12-4 combines with J gene TRBJ1-5; D is uncertain. The CDR3 has 13 residues.

Concerning this clonotype: An end of the junction does not agree with germline; a read error may underlie this. V and J are TRBV19 and TRBJ2-2; D is perhaps TRBD1 (6 bases). Germline V CDR1 and CDR2: LNHDA, SQIVND (reference sequence). The CDR3 has 14 amino acids. DNA of the CDR3: TGTGCCAGTAGGCCCGTCAGGGGCACCGGGGAGTTGTTTTTT. This sequence encodes CASRPVRGTGELFF. The full variable domain, with the rest looked up from reference TRBV19 and TRBJ2-2, is DGGITQSPKYLFRKEGQNVTLSCEQNLNHDAMYWYRQDPGQGLRLIYYSQIVNDFQKGDIAEGYSVSREKKESFPLTVTSAQKNPTAFYLCASRPVRGTGELFFGEGSRLTVL.

As concerns this clonotype: The germline gene is not matched at one end of the junction; a read error may be the cause. In DNA, the CDR3 is TGCAGCGTTGTGGCACCAACCGGAACTCAAGTGGCTAATTATGGCTACACCTTC. It encodes CSVVAPTGTQVANYGYTF. The rearrangement joins TRBV29-1 to TRBJ1-2; the D is unclear. CDR3 length: 18 residues. Germline CDR1 and CDR2: SQVTM and ANQGSEA.

Notes on this clonotype: Relative to the germline gene, one junction end is altered; a read error may explain this. The chain employs TRBV12-3 or TRBV12-4 and TRBJ2-7; 9 bases fit TRBD2. CDR3 length: 13 residues. The CDR3 protein is CANNPSGNYEQYF. The CDR3 coding sequence is TGTGCCAACAATCCTAGCGGGAACTACGAGCAATACTTC.

The CDR3 sequence: CASSKSRAAGEETQYF. CDR3 nucleotides: TGTGCCAGCAGTAAATCGAGGGCAGCGGGCGAAGAGACCCAGTACTTC. The J gene is TRBJ2-5, the V gene TRBV6-2 or TRBV6-3; D perhaps matches TRBD2 (6 bases). The CDR3 is 16 amino acids. The V end was cut by 5 bases, the J end by 3 bases, with 19 bases between. Germline loops: CDR1 MNHEY, CDR2 SVGEGT.

Comment on this clonotype: A read error may explain this, as a much larger clone is one base away. Here the CDR3 omits its conserved ending phenylalanine or tryptophan, so a read error is the likely source. This chain uses TRBV28 with TRBJ1-1; the D gene is possibly TRBD1 (5 bases). CDR1 and CDR2 (germline): MDHEN, SYDVKM. V lost 4 bases and J lost 1, with 7 bases in between. The length of the CDR3 is 13 residues. CDR3 sequence: CASSWRGNTEAFL. CDR3 DNA: TGTGCCAGCAGTTGGAGGGGGAACACTGAAGCTTTCCTT.

The genes are TRBV28 and TRBJ1-1, with D possibly matching TRBD1 (6 bases). The CDR3 is 14 residues long. Germline CDR1 MDHEN, CDR2 SYDVKM. V lost 7 bases and J 0 bases, leaving 12 bases between the germline ends. The DNA for the CDR3 is TGTGCCAGCACCCTAGGGGGGGTGAACACTGAAGCTTTCTTT. Amino acid sequence: CASTLGGVNTEAFF.

This clonotype was seen at least ten times. This rearrangement joins TRBV28 to TRBJ2-2, with D maybe TRBD2 (5 bases). The germline gives CDR1 MDHEN, CDR2 SYDVKM. The CDR3 runs to 15 residues. V was cut by 7 bases and J by 6 bases, with 18 bases left in between. CDR3 loop: CASTSVEGRSGELFF. CDR3 coding DNA: TGTGCCAGCACTTCAGTCGAGGGCCGATCCGGGGAGCTGTTTTTT. The whole variable domain, filled in from reference TRBV28 and TRBJ2-2, reads DVKVTQSSRYLVKRTGEKVFLECVQDMDHENMFWYRQDPGLGLRLIYFSYDVKMKEKGDIPEGYSVSREKKERFSLILESASTNQTSMYLCASTSVEGRSGELFFGEGSRLTVL.

Concerning this clonotype: At one of its ends the junction is not consistent with the germline gene, which may arise from a read error. This chain joins TRBV7-9 and TRBJ2-7; D is ambiguous. Germline V CDR1 and CDR2: SEHNR, FQNEAQ (reference sequence). CDR3 length equals 13 residues. This CDR3 reads CATSLGSSYELYF. CDR3 bases: TGTGCCACCAGCTTAGGCAGCTCCTACGAGCTGTATTTC.

Regarding this clonotype: At one boundary the junction diverges from the germline segment, which might be a read error. The chain recombines TRBV6-1 with TRBJ2-3, with D perhaps assigned TRBD1 or TRBD2 (6 bases each). This CDR3 is built from 12 residues. The germline CDR1 and CDR2 sequences are MNHNS and SASEGT. DNA of the CDR3: TGTGCCGGCGGCTCACAGGGAGGTGCGCAGTTTTTT. Protein product: CAGGSQGGAQFF.

As concerns this clonotype: The final CDR3 position lacks the conserved phenylalanine or tryptophan, pointing to a likely read error. V and J are TRBV11-3 and TRBJ2-1; the D gene is possibly TRBD1 (5 bases). The CDR3 has 15 residues. Germline lookup yields CDR1 SGHNT and CDR2 YENEEA. CDR3 bases: TGTGACAGCAGCTTAAGACAGACCTCCTACAATGAGCAGTTCTAC. Its protein product is CDSSLRQTSYNEQFY.

Notes on this clonotype: A junction end diverges from the germline sequence, so it may reflect a read error. V gene TRBV29-1 combines with J gene TRBJ2-5; 11 bases line up with TRBD1. The CDR3 is 15 residues long. The V gene's germline CDR1 is SQVTM and CDR2 ANQGSEA. This CDR3 reads CSVEADRGRAKTKYF. CDR3 DNA: TGCAGTGTCGAAGCGGACAGGGGGCGAGCAAAGACCAAGTACTTC.

The rearrangement uses TRBV4-2 and TRBJ2-3; D perhaps matches TRBD1 (6 bases). Germline values: CDR1 LGHNA, CDR2 YNFKEQ. V was clipped by 1 base and J by 1 base, with 9 bases between them. This CDR3 has 15 amino acids. CDR3 residues: CASSQGEGGTDTQYF. The CDR3 DNA reads as TGTGCCAGCAGCCAAGGAGAGGGGGGCACAGATACGCAGTATTTT.

This chain uses TRBV28 with TRBJ1-2, with 9 bases fitting TRBD1. CDR1 and CDR2 (germline): MDHEN, SYDVKM. V dropped 5 bases and J dropped 4; count of bases not matched to a gene: 8. There are 15 residues in the CDR3. CDR3 nucleotide sequence: TGTGCCAGCAGTACACCCGGGACAGGGACCTATGGCTACACCTTC. Its protein is CASSTPGTGTYGYTF.

Regarding this clonotype: No conserved phenylalanine or tryptophan is present at the end of the CDR3, so a read error is the likely explanation. J is TRBJ1-1 and V is TRBV12-3 or TRBV12-4; TRBD1 matches 8 bases. The CDR3 is 15 amino acids. The CDR3 region is CASSFPPGGSTEAFS. The CDR3 DNA reads as TGTGCCAGTAGTTTCCCCCCAGGGGGCAGCACTGAAGCTTTCTCT.

In regard to this clonotype: Here the CDR3 omits its conserved ending phenylalanine or tryptophan, so a read error is the likely source. The DNA of the CDR3 is TGTGCCACCAGTCCTATAGGGACGGACATCGGGGAGCTGTTTATT. Protein: CATSPIGTDIGELFI. The genes are TRBV24-1 and TRBJ2-2; D tentatively fits TRBD1 or TRBD2 (5 bases each). V lost 6 bases, J lost 7 bases, and 17 bases lay in between. CDR1 KGHDR and CDR2 SFDVKD come from the germline V gene. The CDR3 has 15 residues.

This clonotype was recorded many times. The chain has TRBV27 and TRBJ2-7; 7 nucleotides match TRBD2. The CDR3 is 13 amino acids. The J segment lost 5 bases and the V segment lost 4 bases, leaving 5 bases of the junction unmatched. CDR1 is MNHEY, CDR2 SMNVEV, per germline (reference sequence). The CDR3 DNA sequence: TGTGCCAGCAGTTGGTCGGGAGGAGACGAGCAGTACTTC. It translates to CASSWSGGDEQYF.

For this clonotype: A much larger clone differs by one base, so this may be a read error. The chain has TRBV5-6 and TRBJ2-2; D possibly uses TRBD1 or TRBD2 (5 bases each). The CDR3 extends over 14 amino acids. Germline CDR1 is SGHDT and CDR2 is YYEEEE. CDR3 loop: CASSWGSRTGVLFF. The CDR3 nucleotides read TGTGCCAGCAGTTGGGGGTCAAGAACCGGGGTGCTGTTTTTT.

A word on this clonotype: One end of the junction does not line up with germline, which may come from a read error. This chain uses TRBV6-1 with TRBJ1-2; D ambiguous. Germline CDR1 is MNHNS and CDR2 is SASEGT. This CDR3 is 15 amino acids long. This CDR3 is CASSEVHGINYGYTF. CDR3 DNA: TGTGCCAGTAGTGAAGTGCATGGGATTAACTATGGCTACACCTTC.

This clonotype showed up just a few times. The junction and the germline gene differ at one end; a read error may be behind it. V usage is TRBV7-3 and J usage is TRBJ2-1; no firm D call. The CDR3 extends over 16 amino acids. Germline loops: CDR1 SGHTA, CDR2 FQGTGA. CDR3 sequence: CASSLNGPNSYNGQFF. CDR3 DNA sequence: TGTGCCAGCAGCTTAAACGGCCCAAACTCCTACAATGGGCAGTTCTTC.